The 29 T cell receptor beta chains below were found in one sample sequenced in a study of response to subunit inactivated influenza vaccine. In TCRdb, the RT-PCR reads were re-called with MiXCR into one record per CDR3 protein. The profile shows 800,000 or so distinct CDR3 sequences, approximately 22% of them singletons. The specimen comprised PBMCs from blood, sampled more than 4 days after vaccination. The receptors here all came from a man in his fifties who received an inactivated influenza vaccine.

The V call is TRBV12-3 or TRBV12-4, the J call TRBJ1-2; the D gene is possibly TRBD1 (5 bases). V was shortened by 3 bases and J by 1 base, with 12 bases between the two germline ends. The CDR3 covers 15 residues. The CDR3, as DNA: TGTGCCAGCAGTTTCTCCTCCCAGGGTAACTATGGCTACACCTTC. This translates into CASSFSSQGNYGYTF.

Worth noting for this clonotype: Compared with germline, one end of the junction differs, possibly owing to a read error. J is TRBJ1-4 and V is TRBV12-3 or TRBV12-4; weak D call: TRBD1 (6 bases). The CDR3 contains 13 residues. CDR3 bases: TGCGCCAGCAGCTTGGGAGGGGGTGAAAAACTGTTTTTT. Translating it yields CASSLGGGEKLFF.

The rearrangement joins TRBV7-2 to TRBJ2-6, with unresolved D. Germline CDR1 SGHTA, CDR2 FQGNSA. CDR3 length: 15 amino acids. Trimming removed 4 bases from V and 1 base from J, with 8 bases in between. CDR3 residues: CASSSSPSGANVLTF. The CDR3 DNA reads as TGTGCCAGCAGCTCAAGCCCATCTGGGGCCAACGTCCTGACTTTC. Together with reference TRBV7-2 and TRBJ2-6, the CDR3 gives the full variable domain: GAGVSQSPSNKVTEKGKDVELRCDPISGHTALYWYRQSLGQGLEFLIYFQGNSAPDKSGLPSDRFSAERTGGSVSTLTIQRTQQEDSAVYLCASSSSPSGANVLTFGAGSRLTVL.

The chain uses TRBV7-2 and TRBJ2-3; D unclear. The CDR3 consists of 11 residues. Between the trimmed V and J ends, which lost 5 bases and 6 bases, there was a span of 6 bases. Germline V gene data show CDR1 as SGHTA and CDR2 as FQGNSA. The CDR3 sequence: CASSNGDTQYF. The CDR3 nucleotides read TGTGCCAGCAGCAACGGGGATACGCAGTATTTT.

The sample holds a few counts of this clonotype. The CDR3 sequence is CASGQGSKTEAFF. In DNA, the CDR3 is TGTGCCAGTGGACAGGGATCGAAAACTGAAGCTTTCTTT. V is TRBV19 and J is TRBJ1-1, with 8 bases aligning to TRBD1. This CDR3 spans 13 amino acids. CDR1 is LNHDA, CDR2 SQIVND, per germline (reference sequence). Trimming at V came to 8 bases and at J to 5 bases, leaving 7 bases not matched to a gene.

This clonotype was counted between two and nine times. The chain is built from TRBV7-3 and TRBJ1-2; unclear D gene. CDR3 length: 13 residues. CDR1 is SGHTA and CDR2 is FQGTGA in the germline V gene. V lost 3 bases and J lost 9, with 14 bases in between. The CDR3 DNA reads TGTGCCAGCAGCTTGGACGGGGTGCGAAGCTACACCTTC. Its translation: CASSLDGVRSYTF.

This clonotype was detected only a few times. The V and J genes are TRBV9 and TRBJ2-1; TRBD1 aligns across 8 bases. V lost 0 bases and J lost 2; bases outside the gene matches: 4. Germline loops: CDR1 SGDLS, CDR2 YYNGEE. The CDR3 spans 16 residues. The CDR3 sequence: CASSVGGQVTYNEQFF. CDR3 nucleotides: TGTGCCAGCAGCGTAGGGGGACAGGTAACCTACAATGAGCAGTTCTTC.

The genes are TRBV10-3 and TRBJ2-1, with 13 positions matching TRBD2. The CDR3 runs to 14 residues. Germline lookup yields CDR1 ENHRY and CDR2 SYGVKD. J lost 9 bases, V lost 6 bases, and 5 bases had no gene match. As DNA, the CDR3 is TGTGCCATCAGAGGACTAGCGGGAGTACCTGAGCAGTTCTTC. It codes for CAIRGLAGVPEQFF.

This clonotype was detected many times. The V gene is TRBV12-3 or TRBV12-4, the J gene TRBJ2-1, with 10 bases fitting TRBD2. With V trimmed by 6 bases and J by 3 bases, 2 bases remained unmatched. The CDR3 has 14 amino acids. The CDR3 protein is CASSPSGSYNEQFF. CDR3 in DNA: TGTGCCAGCAGCCCTAGCGGGAGCTACAATGAGCAGTTCTTC.

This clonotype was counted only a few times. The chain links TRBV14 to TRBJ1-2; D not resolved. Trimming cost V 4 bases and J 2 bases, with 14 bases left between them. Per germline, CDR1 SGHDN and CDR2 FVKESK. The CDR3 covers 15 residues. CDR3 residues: CASSLTSPGNYGYTF. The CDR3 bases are TGTGCCAGCAGCCTTACATCCCCGGGGAACTATGGCTACACCTTC.

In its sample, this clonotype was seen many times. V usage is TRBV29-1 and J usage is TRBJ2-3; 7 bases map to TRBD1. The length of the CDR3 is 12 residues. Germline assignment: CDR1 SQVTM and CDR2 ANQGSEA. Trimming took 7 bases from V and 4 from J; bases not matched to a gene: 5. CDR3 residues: CSDRQGSDTQYF. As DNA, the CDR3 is TGCAGCGACAGACAGGGTTCAGATACGCAGTATTTT.

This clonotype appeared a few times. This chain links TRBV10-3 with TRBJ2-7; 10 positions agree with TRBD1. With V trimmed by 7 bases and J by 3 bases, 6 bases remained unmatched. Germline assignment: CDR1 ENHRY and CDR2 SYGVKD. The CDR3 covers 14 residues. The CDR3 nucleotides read TGTGCCATCAAGCCGGGACAGGGGATCTACGAGCAGTACTTC. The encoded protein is CAIKPGQGIYEQYF.

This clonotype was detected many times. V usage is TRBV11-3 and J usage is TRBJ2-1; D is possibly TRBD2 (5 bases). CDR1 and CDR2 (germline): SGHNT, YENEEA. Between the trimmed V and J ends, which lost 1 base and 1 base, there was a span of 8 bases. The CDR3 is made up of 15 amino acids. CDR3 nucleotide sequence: TGTGCCAGCAGCTTAGCCGGGATATCCTACAATGAGCAGTTCTTC. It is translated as CASSLAGISYNEQFF.

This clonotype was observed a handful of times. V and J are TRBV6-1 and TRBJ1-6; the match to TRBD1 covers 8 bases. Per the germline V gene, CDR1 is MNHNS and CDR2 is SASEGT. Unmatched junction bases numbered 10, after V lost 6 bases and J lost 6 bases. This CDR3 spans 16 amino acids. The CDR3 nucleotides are TGTGCCAGCAGCATTCAGGGGGCGCTTGTTAATTCACCCCTCCACTTT. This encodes CASSIQGALVNSPLHF.

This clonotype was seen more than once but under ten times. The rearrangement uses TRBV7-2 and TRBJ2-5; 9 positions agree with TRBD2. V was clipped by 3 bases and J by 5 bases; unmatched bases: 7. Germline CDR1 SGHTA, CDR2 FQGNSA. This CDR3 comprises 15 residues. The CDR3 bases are TGTGCCAGCAGCTTGGGGCGGGGGGGCGTTGAGACCCAGTACTTC. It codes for CASSLGRGGVETQYF.

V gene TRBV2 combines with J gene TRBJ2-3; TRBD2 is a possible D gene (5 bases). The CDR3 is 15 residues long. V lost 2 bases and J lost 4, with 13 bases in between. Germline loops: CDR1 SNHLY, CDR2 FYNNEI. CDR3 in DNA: TGTGCCAGCAGTGAATGGCGGAGTAGCGCAGATACGCAGTATTTT. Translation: CASSEWRSSADTQYF. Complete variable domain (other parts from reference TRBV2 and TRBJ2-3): EPEVTQTPSHQVTQMGQEVILRCVPISNHLYFYWYRQILGQKVEFLVSFYNNEISEKSEIFDDQFSVERPDGSNFTLKIRSTKLEDSAMYFCASSEWRSSADTQYFGPGTRLTVL.

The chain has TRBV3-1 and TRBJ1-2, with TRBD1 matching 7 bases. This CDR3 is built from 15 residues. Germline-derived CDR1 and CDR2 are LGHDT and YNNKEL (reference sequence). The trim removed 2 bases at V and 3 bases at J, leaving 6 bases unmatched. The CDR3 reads CASSQWNGQDYGYTF. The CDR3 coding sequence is TGTGCCAGCAGCCAATGGAATGGACAGGACTATGGCTACACCTTC.

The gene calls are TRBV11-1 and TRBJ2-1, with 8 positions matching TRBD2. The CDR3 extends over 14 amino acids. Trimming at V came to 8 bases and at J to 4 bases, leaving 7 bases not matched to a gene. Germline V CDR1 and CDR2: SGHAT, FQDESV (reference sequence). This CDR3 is CASQGLAGYNEQFF. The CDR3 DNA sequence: TGTGCCAGCCAGGGTCTAGCGGGTTACAATGAGCAGTTCTTC.

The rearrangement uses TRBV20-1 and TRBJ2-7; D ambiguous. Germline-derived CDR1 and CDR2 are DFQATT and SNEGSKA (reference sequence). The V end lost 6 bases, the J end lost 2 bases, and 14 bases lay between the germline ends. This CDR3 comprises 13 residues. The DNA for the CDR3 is TGCAGTGCAAGAAAAGCGCCTACCTACGAGCAGTACTTC. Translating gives CSARKAPTYEQYF.

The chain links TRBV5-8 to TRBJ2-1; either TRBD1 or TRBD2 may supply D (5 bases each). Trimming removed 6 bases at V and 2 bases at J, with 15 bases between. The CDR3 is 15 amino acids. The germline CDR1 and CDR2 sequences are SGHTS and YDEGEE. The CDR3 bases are TGTGCCAGCACCGAGGGGACCGTAACCTACAATGAGCAGTTCTTC. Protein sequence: CASTEGTVTYNEQFF.

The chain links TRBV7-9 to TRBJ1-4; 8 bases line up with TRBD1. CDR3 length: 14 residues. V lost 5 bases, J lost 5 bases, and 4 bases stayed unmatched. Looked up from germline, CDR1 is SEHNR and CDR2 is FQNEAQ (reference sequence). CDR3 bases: TGTGCCAGCAGCCGCGGACAGGGCAATGAAAAACTGTTTTTT. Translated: CASSRGQGNEKLFF.

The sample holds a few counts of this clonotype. CDR3 loop: CATKTGTGNTEAFF. The CDR3 coding sequence is TGTGCCACAAAGACCGGGACAGGGAACACTGAAGCTTTCTTT. J is TRBJ1-1 and V is TRBV27, with 8 bases that match TRBD1. From germline, CDR1 is MNHEY and CDR2 SMNVEV (reference sequence). The CDR3 contains 14 residues. The trim removed 10 bases at V and 1 base at J, leaving 8 bases unmatched.

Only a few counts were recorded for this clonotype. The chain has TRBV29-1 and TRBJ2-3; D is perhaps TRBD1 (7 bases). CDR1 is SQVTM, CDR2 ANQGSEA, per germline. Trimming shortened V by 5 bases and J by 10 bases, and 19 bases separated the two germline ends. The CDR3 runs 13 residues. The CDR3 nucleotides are TGCAGCGTTTTAACGGAGGGGGCCGGTCCGCAGTATTTT. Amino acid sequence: CSVLTEGAGPQYF.

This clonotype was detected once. The CDR3 protein is CASSPPATGVTDTQYF. The CDR3 DNA follows: TGTGCCAGCTCACCACCTGCGACAGGAGTCACAGATACGCAGTATTTT. The chain is built from TRBV18 and TRBJ2-3, with D tentatively TRBD1 (6 bases). The germline V gene encodes CDR1 KGHSH and CDR2 LQKENI. The CDR3 spans 16 residues. V was trimmed by 0 bases and J by 2 bases, leaving 12 bases between them.

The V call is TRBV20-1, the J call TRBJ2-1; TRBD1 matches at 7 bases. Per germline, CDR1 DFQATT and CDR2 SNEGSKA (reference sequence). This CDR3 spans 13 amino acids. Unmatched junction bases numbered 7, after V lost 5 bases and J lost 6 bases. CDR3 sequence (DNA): TGCAGTGCTGCGAAGGGGGCCATCAATGAGCAGTTCTTC. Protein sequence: CSAAKGAINEQFF.

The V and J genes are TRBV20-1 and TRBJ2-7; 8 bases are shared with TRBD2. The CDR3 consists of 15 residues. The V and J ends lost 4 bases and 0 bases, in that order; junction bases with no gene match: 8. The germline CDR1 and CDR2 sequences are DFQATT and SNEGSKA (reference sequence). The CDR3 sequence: CSAISGDFSSYEQYF. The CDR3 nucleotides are TGCAGTGCTATTAGCGGGGACTTTAGCTCCTACGAGCAGTACTTC.

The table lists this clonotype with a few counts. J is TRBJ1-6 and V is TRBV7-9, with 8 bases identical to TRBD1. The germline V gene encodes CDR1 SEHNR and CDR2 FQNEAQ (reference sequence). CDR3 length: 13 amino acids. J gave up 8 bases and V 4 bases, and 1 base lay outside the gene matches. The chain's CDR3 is CASSSQGDSPLHF. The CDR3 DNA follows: TGTGCCAGCAGCTCACAGGGGGATTCACCCCTCCACTTT.

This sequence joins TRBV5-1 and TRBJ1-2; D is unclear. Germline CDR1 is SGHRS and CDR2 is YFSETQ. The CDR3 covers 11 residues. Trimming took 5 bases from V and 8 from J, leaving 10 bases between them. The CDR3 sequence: CASRGDVGYTF. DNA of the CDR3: TGCGCCAGCAGGGGTGACGTAGGCTACACCTTC.

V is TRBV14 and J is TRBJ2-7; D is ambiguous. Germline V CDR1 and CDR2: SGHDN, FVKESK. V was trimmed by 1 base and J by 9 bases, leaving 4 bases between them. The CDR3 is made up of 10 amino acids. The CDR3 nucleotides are TGTGCCAGCAGCCAAGTCGGGCAGTACTTC. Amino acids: CASSQVGQYF.